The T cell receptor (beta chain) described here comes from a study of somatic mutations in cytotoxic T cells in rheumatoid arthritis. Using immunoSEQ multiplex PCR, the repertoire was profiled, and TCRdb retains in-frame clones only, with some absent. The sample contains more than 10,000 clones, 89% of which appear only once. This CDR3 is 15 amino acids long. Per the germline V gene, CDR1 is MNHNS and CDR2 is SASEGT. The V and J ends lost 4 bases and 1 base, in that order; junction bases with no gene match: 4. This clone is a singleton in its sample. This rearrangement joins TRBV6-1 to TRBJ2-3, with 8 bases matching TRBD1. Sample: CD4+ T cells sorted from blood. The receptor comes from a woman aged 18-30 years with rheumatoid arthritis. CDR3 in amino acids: CASSVPGGRTDTQYF. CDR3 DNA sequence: TGTGCCAGCAGTGTCCCAGGGGGCCGCACAGATACGCAGTATTTT.